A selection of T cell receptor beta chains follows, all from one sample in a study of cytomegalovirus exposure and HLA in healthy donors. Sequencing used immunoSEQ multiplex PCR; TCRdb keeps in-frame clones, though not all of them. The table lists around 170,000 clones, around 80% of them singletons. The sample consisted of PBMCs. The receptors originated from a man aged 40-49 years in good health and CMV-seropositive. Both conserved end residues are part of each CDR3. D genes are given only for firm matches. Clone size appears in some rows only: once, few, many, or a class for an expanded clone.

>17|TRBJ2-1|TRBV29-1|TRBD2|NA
TGCAGCGGGGGGACTAGCGGGGGGCCCAGCTCCTACAATGAGCAGTTCTTC
CSGGTSGGPSSYNEQFF
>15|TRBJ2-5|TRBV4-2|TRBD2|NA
TGTGCCAGCAGCCAAAGACTAGCGGAACAAGAGACCCAGTACTTC
CASSQRLAEQETQYF
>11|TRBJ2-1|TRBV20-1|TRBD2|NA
TGCAGTGCTGAACGGGGGGGAGAGCAGTTCTTC
CSAERGGEQFF
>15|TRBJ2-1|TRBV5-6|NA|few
TGTGCCAGCAGCTTGGCAGGGGTCCTCTACAATGAGCAGTTCTTC
CASSLAGVLYNEQFF
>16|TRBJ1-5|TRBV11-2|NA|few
TGTGCCAGCAGCTTAGCGGTAGGGGCAGTCAATCAGCCCCAGCATTTT
CASSLAVGAVNQPQHF
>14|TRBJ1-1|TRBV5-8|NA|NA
TGTGCCAGCAGCTCCAAGACTATGAACACTGAAGCTTTCTTT
CASSSKTMNTEAFF
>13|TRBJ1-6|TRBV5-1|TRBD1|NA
TGCGCCAGCACCGAAACAGGGGATTCACCCCTCCACTTT
CASTETGDSPLHF
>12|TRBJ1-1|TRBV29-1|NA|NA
TGCAGCGTAACCCGACAGGACACTGAAGCTTTCTTT
CSVTRQDTEAFF
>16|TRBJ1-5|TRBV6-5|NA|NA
TGTGCCAGCAGTTACTCTTGGGGGGGAAGCAATCAGCCCCAGCATTTT
CASSYSWGGSNQPQHF
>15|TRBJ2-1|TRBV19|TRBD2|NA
TGTGCCAGTAGTCTTAGCGGGGGGGCTTACAATGAGCAGTTCTTC
CASSLSGGAYNEQFF